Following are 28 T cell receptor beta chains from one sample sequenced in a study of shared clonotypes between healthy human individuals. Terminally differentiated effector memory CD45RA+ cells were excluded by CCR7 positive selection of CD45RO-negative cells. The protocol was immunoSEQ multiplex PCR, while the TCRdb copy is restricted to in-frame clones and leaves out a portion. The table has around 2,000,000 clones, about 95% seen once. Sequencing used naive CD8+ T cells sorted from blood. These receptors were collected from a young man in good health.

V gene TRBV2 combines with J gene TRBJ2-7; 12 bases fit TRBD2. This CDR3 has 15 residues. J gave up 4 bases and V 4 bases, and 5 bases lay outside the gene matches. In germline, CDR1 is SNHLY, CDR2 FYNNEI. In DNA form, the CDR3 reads TGTGCCAGCAGTGGACTAGCGGGGGCGACATACGAGCAGTACTTC. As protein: CASSGLAGATYEQYF.

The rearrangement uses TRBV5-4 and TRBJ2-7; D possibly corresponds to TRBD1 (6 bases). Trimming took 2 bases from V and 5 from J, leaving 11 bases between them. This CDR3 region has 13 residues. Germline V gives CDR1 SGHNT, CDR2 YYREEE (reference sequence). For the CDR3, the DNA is TGTGCCAGCAGCTTCAGGGGAACTGACGAGCAGTACTTC. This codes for CASSFRGTDEQYF.

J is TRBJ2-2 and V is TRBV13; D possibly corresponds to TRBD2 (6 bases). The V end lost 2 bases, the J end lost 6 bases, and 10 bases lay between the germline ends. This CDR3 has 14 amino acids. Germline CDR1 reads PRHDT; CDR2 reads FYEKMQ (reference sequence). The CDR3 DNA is TGTGCCAGCAGCTTAATACTAGCTTCCGGGGAGCTGTTTTTT. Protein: CASSLILASGELFF.

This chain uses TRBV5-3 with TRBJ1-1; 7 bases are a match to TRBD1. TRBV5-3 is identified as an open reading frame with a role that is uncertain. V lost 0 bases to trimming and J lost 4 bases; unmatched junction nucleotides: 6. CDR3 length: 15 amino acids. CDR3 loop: CARSLAGRTGTEAFF. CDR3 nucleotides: TGTGCCAGAAGCTTGGCTGGCAGGACAGGCACTGAAGCTTTCTTT.

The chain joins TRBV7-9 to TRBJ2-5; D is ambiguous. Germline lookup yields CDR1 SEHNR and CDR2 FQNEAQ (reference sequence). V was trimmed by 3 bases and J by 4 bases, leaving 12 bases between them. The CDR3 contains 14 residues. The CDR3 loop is CASSFVGLRETQYF. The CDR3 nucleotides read TGTGCCAGCAGCTTTGTCGGCCTTAGAGAGACCCAGTACTTC.

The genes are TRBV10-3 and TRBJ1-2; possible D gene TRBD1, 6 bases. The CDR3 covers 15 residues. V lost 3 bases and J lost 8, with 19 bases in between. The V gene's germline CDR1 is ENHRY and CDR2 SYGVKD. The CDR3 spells CAISDLDDRPNGYTF. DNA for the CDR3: TGTGCCATCAGTGACCTAGACGACAGGCCGAACGGCTACACCTTC.

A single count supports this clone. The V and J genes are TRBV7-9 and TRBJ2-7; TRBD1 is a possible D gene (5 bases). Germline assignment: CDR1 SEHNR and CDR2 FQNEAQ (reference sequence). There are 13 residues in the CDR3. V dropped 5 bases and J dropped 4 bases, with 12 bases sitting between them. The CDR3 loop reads CASSRDSQYEQYF. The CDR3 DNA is TGTGCCAGCAGCCGCGACAGCCAATACGAGCAGTACTTC.

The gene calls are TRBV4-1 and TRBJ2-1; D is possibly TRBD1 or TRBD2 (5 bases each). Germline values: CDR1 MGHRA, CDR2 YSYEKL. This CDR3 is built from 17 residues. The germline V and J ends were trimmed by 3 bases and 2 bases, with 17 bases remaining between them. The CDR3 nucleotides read TGCGCCAGCAGCCAGGAGTCCGGGGCCTACACCTACAATGAGCAGTTCTTC. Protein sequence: CASSQESGAYTYNEQFF.

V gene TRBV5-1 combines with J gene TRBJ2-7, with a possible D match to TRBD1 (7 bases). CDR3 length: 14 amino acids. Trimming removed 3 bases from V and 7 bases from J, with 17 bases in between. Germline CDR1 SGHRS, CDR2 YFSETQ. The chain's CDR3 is CASSWDSPGVEQYF. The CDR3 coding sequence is TGCGCCAGCAGCTGGGACAGCCCGGGAGTGGAGCAGTACTTC.

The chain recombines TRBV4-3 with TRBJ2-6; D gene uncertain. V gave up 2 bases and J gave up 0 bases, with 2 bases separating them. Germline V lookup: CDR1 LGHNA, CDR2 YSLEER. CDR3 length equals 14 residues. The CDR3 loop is CASSQFSGANVLTF. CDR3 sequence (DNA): TGCGCCAGCAGCCAATTCTCTGGGGCCAACGTCCTGACTTTC.

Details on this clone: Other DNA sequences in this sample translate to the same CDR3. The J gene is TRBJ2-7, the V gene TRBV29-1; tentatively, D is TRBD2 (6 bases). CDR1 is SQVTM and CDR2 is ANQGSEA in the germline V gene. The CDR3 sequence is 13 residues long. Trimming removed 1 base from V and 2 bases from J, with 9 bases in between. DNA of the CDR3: TGCAGCGTTGAAGCGGGGGAGGCCTACGAGCAGTACTTC. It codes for CSVEAGEAYEQYF.

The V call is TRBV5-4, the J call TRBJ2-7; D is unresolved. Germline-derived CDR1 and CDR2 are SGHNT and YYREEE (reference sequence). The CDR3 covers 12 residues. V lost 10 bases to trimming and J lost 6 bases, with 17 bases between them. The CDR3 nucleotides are TGTGCCTTTCCTGAAGGGTACGCCGAGCAGTACTTC. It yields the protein CAFPEGYAEQYF.

The CDR3 region is CASSARASYEQYF. The CDR3 coding sequence is TGTGCCAGCAGCGCCCGGGCCTCCTACGAGCAGTACTTC. V usage is TRBV9 and J usage is TRBJ2-7; D not resolved. The CDR3 spans 13 residues. CDR1 is SGDLS and CDR2 is YYNGEE in the germline V gene. With 3 bases removed from V and 0 bases from J, the gap between germline ends came to 7 bases.

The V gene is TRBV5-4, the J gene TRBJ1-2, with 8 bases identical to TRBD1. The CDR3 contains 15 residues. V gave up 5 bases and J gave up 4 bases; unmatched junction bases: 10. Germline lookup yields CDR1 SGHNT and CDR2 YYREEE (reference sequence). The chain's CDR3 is CASSTAGQGLYGYTF. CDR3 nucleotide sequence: TGTGCCAGCAGTACTGCCGGACAGGGCCTCTATGGCTACACCTTC.

The CDR3 loop is CATSRDLSGTDGYTF. The DNA for the CDR3 is TGTGCCACCAGCAGAGACCTTTCCGGGACGGATGGCTACACCTTC. This chain joins TRBV15 and TRBJ1-2, with a weak D call TRBD1 (5 bases). Between the trimmed V and J ends, which lost 0 bases and 6 bases, there was a span of 14 bases. The CDR3 is 15 residues long. Germline CDR1 LNHNV, CDR2 YYDKDF (reference sequence).

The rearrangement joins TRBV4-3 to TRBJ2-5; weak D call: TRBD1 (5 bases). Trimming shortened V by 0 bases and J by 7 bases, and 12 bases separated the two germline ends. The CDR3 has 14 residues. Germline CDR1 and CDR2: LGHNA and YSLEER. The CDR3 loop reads CASSQDTPQGTQYF. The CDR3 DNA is TGCGCCAGCAGCCAAGATACTCCCCAGGGGACCCAGTACTTC.

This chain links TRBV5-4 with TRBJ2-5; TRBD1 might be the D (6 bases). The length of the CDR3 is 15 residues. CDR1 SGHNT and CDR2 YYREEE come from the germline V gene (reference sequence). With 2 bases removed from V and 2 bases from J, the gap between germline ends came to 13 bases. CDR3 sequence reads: CASSFPGQPQETQYF. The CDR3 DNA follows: TGTGCCAGCAGCTTCCCGGGACAACCTCAAGAGACCCAGTACTTC.

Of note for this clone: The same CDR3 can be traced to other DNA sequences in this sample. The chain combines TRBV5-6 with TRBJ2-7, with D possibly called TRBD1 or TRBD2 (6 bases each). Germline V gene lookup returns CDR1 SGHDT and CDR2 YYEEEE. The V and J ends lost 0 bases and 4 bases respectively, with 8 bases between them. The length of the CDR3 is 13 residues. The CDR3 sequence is CASSLVGGYEQYF. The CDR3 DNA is TGTGCCAGCAGCTTGGTAGGGGGGTACGAGCAGTACTTC.

The CDR3 DNA sequence: TGCAGCGTTGTTCTGCCTAGCGGTTACTACAATGAGCAGTTCTTC. This translates into CSVVLPSGYYNEQFF. The rearrangement uses TRBV29-1 and TRBJ2-1, with 7 bases identical to TRBD2. Per the germline V gene, CDR1 is SQVTM and CDR2 is ANQGSEA. This CDR3 has 15 residues. V lost 4 bases and J lost 3; bases outside the gene matches: 9.

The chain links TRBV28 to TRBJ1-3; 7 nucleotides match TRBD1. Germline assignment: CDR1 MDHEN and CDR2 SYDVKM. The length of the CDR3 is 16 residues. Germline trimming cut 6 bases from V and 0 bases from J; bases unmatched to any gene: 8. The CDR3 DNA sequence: TGTGCCAGCAGCAATTGGGGGACAGCCTCTGGAAACACCATATATTTT. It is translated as CASSNWGTASGNTIYF.

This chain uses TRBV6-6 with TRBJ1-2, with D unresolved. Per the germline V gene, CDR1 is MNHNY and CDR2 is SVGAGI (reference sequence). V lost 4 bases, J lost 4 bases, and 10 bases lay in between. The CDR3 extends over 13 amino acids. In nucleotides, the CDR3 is TGTGCCAGCAGTTTTGACAAGGTCTATGGCTACACCTTC. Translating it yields CASSFDKVYGYTF.

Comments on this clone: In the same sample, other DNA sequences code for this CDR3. CDR3 protein: CASSSTGELFF. The CDR3 nucleotides read TGTGCCAGCAGCTCCACCGGGGAGCTGTTTTTT. The genes are TRBV11-2 and TRBJ2-2; D is unclear. This CDR3 contains 11 residues. CDR1 SGHAT and CDR2 FQNNGV come from the germline V gene. Between the trimmed V and J ends, which lost 4 bases and 4 bases, there was a span of 1 base.

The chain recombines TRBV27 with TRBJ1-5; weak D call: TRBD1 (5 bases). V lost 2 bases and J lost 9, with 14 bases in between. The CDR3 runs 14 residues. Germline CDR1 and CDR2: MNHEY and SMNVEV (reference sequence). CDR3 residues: CASSLQGERLPQHF. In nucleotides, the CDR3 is TGTGCCAGCAGTTTACAGGGAGAGCGCTTGCCCCAGCATTTT.

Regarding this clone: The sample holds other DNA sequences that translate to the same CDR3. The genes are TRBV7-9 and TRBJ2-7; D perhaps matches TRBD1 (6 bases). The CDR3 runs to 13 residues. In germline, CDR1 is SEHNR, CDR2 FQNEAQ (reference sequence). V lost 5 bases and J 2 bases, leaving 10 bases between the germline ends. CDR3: CASSPDSTYEQYF. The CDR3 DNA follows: TGTGCCAGCAGCCCGGACAGCACCTACGAGCAGTACTTC. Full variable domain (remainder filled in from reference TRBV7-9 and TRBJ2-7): DTGVSQNPRHKITKRGQNVTFRCDPISEHNRLYWYRQTLGQGPEFLTYFQNEAQLEKSRLLSDRFSAERPKGSFSTLEIQRTEQGDSAMYLCASSPDSTYEQYFGPGTRLTVT.

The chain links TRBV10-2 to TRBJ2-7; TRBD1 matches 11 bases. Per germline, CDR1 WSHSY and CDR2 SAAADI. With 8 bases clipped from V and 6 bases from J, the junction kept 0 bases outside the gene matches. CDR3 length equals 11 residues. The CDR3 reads CASGTGGEQYF. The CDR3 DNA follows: TGCGCCAGCGGGACAGGGGGCGAGCAGTACTTC.

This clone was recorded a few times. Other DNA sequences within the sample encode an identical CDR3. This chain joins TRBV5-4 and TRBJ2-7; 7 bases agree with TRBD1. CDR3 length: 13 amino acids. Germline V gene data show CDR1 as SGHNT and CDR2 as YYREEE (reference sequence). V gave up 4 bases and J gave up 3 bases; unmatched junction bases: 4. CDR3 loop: CASSTGTVYEQYF. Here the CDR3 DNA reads TGTGCCAGCAGCACCGGGACAGTCTACGAGCAGTACTTC.

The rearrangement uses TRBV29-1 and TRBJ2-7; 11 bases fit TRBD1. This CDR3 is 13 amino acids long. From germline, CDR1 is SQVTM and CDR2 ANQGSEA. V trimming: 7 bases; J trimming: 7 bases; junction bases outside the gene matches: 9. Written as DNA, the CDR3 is TGCAGCGCCTGGGACAGGGGGTCAGAAGAGCAGTACTTC. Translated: CSAWDRGSEEQYF.

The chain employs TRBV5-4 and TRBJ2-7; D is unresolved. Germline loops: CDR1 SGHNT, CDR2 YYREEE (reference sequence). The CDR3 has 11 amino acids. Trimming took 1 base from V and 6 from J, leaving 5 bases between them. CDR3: CASSLSSEQYF. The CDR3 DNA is TGTGCCAGCAGCTTGTCGAGCGAGCAGTACTTC.